The clone carrying this T cell receptor beta chain was seen at least ten times. Antigen specificity is unknown. Criteria for exclusion of patients were uncontrolled infection, other autoimmune disease, pregnancy or lactation. Roughly 9.1 ml of fresh peripheral blood supplied the PBMCs. This record comes from a study of T cells in Graves' hyperthyroidism and ophthalmopathy. Study-level findings and limits: The authors' 13 V-J model separated ophthalmopathy from stable hyperthyroidism.

The CDR3 contains 15 residues. With 2 bases clipped from V and 3 bases from J, the junction kept 4 bases outside the gene matches. Germline CDR1 reads SNHLY; CDR2 reads FYNNEI. Authors of the study amplified TCR beta CDR3 regions from RNA transcripts. With the HTBI primer set, the TCR CDR3 went through a first round of RT-PCR. One entry per CDR3 protein, called by TCRdb with MiXCR from the multiplex PCR reads. The table lists 200,000 to 250,000 distinct CDR3 sequences, roughly 17% of them singletons. This TCR was sampled from a man aged 45-65 years with Graves' hyperthyroidism. The material sequenced was blood. The chain recombines TRBV2 with TRBJ2-1, with 7 bases that match TRBD1. Here the CDR3 DNA reads TGTGCCAGCAGTGAATTTACAGGGGACTACAATGAGCAGTTCTTC. Its protein product is CASSEFTGDYNEQFF.